These 9 T cell receptor beta chains were all obtained from the same sample, sequenced in a study of blood T cell repertoires in COVID-19. Profiled with immunoSEQ multiplex PCR; TCRdb holds only in-frame clones, not every one. The table lists over 70,000 clones, 76% of them singletons. What was sequenced was peripheral blood. These receptors originate from a man aged 70 or older with acute or convalescent COVID-19.

The genes are TRBV9 and TRBJ2-2, with 9 bases matching TRBD1. With V trimmed by 0 bases and J by 1 base, 1 base remained unmatched. The CDR3 spans 16 residues. Germline CDR1 is SGDLS and CDR2 is YYNGEE. The CDR3 region has the DNA TGTGCCAGCAGCGTAGCGACAGGGGGGAACACCGGGGAGCTGTTTTTT. It encodes CASSVATGGNTGELFF.

In nucleotides, the CDR3 is TGTGCCAGCAGCCAAGATTTAACAGGTTACTATGGCTACACCTTC. Its protein is CASSQDLTGYYGYTF. V is TRBV14 and J is TRBJ1-2; D is perhaps TRBD1 (5 bases). CDR3 length: 15 residues. V lost 0 bases, J lost 3 bases, and 11 bases lay in between. Per germline, CDR1 SGHDN and CDR2 FVKESK.

In this sample, this clone turned up a few times. The chain joins TRBV7-9 to TRBJ2-1, with TRBD1 matching over 11 bases. The V segment lost 1 base and the J segment 8 bases; nucleotides outside the gene matches: 7. This CDR3 contains 16 residues. Germline V gene data show CDR1 as SEHNR and CDR2 as FQNEAQ (reference sequence). The CDR3 DNA sequence: TGTGCCAGCAGCTTAGAAGGGACAGGGGGTAGAGATGAGCAGTTCTTC. This translates into CASSLEGTGGRDEQFF.

This clone has a single count. This chain connects TRBV6-5 to TRBJ1-4, with TRBD1 matching 8 bases. Germline V gives CDR1 MNHEY, CDR2 SVGAGI. This CDR3 has 14 residues. V lost 5 bases and J lost 6; bases outside the gene matches: 5. Here the CDR3 DNA reads TGTGCCAGCAGTAGGACAGGGCCTGATGAAAAACTGTTTTTT. Residues: CASSRTGPDEKLFF.

The rearrangement uses TRBV3-1 (or the pseudogene TRBV3-2) and TRBJ1-1; D not resolved. Germline assignment: CDR1 LGHDT and CDR2 YNNKEL (reference sequence). The CDR3 runs to 13 residues. Trimming removed 1 base at V and 3 bases at J, with 6 bases between. The CDR3 loop reads CASSQGSDTEAFF. The CDR3 bases are TGTGCCAGCAGCCAAGGTTCAGACACTGAAGCTTTCTTT.

The chain has TRBV5-1 and TRBJ2-3; TRBD1 agrees at 9 bases. Losses at the gene ends were 1 base for V and 1 base for J; bases not matched to a gene: 4. The CDR3 contains 16 residues. Germline CDR1 and CDR2: SGHRS and YFSETQ. Here the CDR3 DNA reads TGCGCCAGCAGCTTGCCGAGGACAGGGGGCACAGATACGCAGTATTTT. Protein product: CASSLPRTGGTDTQYF.

This chain uses TRBV7-2 with TRBJ2-2; perhaps TRBD1 as D (6 bases). Trimming pared 5 bases from V and 6 bases from J, leaving 13 bases between. The V gene's germline CDR1 is SGHTA and CDR2 FQGNSA. This CDR3 spans 14 amino acids. The CDR3 sequence: CASSPRQASGELFF. The CDR3 DNA is TGTGCCAGCAGCCCGCGACAGGCATCCGGGGAGCTGTTTTTT.

This clone was seen a single time. The V call is TRBV6-5, the J call TRBJ1-4; 7 bases line up with TRBD1. V was clipped by 5 bases and J by 7 bases; unmatched bases: 7. This CDR3 comprises 14 residues. Germline V gene sequence: CDR1 MNHEY, CDR2 SVGAGI. CDR3 nucleotide sequence: TGTGCCAGCAGTCTGACAGGGTCTCCTGAAAAACTGTTTTTT. It codes for CASSLTGSPEKLFF.

The chain is built from TRBV6-5 and TRBJ1-1, with 8 bases matching TRBD1. Germline V gene sequence: CDR1 MNHEY, CDR2 SVGAGI. The length of the CDR3 is 14 residues. Trimming cost V 6 bases and J 1 base; bases outside gene matches: 4. The CDR3 here is CASSSGTGNTEAFF. Written as DNA, the CDR3 is TGTGCCAGCAGCTCCGGGACAGGGAACACTGAAGCTTTCTTT.